Detailed here is one TCR beta chain. In the original processing: Amplified reference gene primers provided the basis for estimating nucleated cell counts. Clones were sequenced by immunoSEQ multiplex PCR, and TCRdb holds only the in-frame ones, with some missing. Clonal size and the V and J genes are those of that table, whereas D and trimming came from the DNA. This sample has 200,000 to 300,000 clones, with around 84% found just once. These data are taken from a study of blood T cell repertoires in COVID-19. Overall study: Acute and convalescent COVID-19 samples came from the United States, Italy and Spain. PBMCs, B-cell-depleted T cells, or T cells were the source of the cDNA or gDNA that made up the material.

This CDR3 is built from 14 residues. In germline, CDR1 is KGHDR, CDR2 SFDVKD. Trimming removed 12 bases from V and 2 bases from J, with 19 bases in between. The sequenced sample consisted of peripheral blood. V is TRBV24-1 and J is TRBJ2-7, with no clear D. The sequence came from a man between 60 and 75 years old with acute or convalescent COVID-19. The CDR3 region is CAARRGECTYEQYF. The CDR3, as DNA: TGTGCCGCCCGGAGAGGAGAGTGCACCTACGAGCAGTACTTC.